This TCR beta chain originates from a study of OX40 agonist ivuxolimab in advanced cancers. Study-wide context: Intravenous ivuxolimab at 0.01 to 10 mg/kg was given to patients every 2 weeks. The dose-escalation cohort had hepatocellular carcinoma, melanoma, renal cell or head and neck cancer. Patients were roughly 83% male with ages roughly 20 to 90, mean roughly 55. General study findings and limits: On average, CD8+ T cells had more expanded clones than CD4+.

Sequenced by immunoSEQ multiplex PCR; TCRdb stores in-frame clones only, minus some. The top ten clones hold 19% of a sample with around 45,000 clones, roughly 93% of them seen once. The table lists this clone with a count of one. Its specificity is not known. J was trimmed by 5 bases and V by 0 bases; bases with no gene match: 8. Germline V gene lookup returns CDR1 SGDLS and CDR2 YYNGEE. This CDR3 comprises 17 residues. Sequencing used CD4+ or CD8+ T cells sorted from blood, obtained in a trial of the OX40 agonist ivuxolimab. The receptor comes from an adult with an advanced solid tumor such as melanoma, head and neck, liver or kidney cancer. The genes are TRBV9 and TRBJ2-5; 12 bases map to TRBD2. In nucleotides, the CDR3 is TGTGCCAGCAGCGTAGAGACACTAGCGGGGGGTCGGGAGACCCAGTACTTC. Translated: CASSVETLAGGRETQYF.